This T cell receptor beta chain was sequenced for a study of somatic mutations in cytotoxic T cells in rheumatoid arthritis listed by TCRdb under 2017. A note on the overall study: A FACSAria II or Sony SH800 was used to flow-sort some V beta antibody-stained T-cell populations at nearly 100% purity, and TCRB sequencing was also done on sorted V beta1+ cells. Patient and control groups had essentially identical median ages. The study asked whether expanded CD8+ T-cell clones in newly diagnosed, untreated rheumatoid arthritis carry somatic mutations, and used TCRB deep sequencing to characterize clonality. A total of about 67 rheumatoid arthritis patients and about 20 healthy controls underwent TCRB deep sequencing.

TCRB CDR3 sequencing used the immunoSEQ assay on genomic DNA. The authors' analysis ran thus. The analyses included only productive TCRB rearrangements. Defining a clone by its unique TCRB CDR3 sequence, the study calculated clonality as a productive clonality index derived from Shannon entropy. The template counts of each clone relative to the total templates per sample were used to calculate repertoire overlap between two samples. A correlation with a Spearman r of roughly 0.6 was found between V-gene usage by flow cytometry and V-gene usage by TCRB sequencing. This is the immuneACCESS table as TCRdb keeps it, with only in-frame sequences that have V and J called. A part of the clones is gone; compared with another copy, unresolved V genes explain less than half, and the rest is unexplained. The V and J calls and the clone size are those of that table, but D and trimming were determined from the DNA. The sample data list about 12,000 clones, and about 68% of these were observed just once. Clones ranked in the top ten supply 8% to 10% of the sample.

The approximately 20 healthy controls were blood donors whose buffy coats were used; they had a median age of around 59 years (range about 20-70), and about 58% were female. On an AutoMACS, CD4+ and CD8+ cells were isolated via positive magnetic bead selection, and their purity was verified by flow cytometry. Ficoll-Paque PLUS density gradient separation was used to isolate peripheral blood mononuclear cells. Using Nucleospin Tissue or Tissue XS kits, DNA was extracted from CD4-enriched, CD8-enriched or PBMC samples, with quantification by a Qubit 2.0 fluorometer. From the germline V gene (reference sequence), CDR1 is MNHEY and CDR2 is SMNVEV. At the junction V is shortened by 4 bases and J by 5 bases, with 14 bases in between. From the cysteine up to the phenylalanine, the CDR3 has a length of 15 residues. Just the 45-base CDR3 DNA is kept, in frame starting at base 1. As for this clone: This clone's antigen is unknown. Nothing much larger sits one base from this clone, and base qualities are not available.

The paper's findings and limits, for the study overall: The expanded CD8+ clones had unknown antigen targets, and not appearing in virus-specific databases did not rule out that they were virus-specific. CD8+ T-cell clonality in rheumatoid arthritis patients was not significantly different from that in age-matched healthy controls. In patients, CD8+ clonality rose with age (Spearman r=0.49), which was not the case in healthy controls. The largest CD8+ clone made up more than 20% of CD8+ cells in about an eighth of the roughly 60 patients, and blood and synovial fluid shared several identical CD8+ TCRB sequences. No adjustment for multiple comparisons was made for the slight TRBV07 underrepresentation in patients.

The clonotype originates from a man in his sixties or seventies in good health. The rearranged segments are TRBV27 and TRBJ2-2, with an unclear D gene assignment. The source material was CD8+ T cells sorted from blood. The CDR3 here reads CASSSTLLVTGELFF. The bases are TGTGCCAGCAGTTCGACCCTTCTCGTTACCGGGGAGCTGTTTTTT.